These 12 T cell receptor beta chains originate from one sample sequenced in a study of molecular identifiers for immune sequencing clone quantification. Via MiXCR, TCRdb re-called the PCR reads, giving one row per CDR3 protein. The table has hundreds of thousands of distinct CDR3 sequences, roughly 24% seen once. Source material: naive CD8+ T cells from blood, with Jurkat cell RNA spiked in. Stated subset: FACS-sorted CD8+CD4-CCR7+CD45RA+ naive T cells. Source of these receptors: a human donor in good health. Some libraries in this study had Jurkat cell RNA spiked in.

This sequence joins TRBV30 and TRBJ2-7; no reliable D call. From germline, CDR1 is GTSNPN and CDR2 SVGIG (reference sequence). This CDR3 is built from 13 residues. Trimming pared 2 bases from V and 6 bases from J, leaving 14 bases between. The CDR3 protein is CAWSMSVSREQYF. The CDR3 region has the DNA TGTGCCTGGAGTATGTCAGTATCGCGCGAGCAGTACTTC.

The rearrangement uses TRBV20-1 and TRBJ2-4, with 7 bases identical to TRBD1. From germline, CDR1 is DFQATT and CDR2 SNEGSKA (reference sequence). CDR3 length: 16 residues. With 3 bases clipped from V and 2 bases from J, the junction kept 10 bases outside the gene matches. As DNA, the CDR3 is TGCAGTGCTAGCCCTGGGAAGGGGGCGACCAAAAACATTCAGTACTTC. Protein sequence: CSASPGKGATKNIQYF.

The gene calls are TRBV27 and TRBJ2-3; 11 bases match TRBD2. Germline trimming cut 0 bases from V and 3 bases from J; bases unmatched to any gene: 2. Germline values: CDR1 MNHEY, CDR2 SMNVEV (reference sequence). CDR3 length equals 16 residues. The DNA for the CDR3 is TGTGCCAGCAGTTTATCCCCTAGCGGGGGGACAGATACGCAGTATTTT. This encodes CASSLSPSGGTDTQYF.

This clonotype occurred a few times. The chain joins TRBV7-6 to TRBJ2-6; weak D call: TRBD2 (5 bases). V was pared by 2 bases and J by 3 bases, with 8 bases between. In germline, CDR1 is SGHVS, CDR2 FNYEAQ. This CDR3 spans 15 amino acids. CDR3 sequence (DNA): TGTGCCAGCAGCTTATTCCGGGATGGGGCCAACGTCCTGACTTTC. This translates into CASSLFRDGANVLTF.

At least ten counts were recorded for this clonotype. DNA of the CDR3: TGCGCCAGCAGCCAAGTAACAGGGGGTCGCTACGAGCAGTACTTC. As protein: CASSQVTGGRYEQYF. V gene TRBV4-3 combines with J gene TRBJ2-7, with TRBD1 matching 8 bases. The CDR3 contains 15 residues. The junction had 5 bases not matched to a gene; V was cut back by 1 base and J by 3 bases. The V gene's germline CDR1 is LGHNA and CDR2 YSLEER.

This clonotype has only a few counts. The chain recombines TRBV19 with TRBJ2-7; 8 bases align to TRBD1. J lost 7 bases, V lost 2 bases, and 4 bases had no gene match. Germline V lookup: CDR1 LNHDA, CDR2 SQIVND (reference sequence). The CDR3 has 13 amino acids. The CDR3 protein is CASSIPTGEEQYF. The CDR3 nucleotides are TGTGCCAGTAGTATACCGACAGGGGAAGAGCAGTACTTC.

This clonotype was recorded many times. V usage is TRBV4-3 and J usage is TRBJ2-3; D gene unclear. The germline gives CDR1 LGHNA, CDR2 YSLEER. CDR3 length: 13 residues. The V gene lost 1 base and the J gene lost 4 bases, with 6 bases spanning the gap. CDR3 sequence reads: CASSQVSADTQYF. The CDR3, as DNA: TGCGCCAGCAGCCAAGTAAGCGCAGATACGCAGTATTTT.

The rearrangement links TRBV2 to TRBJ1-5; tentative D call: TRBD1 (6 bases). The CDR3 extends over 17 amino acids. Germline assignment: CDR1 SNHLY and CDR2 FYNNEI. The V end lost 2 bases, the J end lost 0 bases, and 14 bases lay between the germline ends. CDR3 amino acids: CASSEFVGGYSNQPQHF. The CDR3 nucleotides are TGTGCCAGCAGTGAATTTGTGGGGGGCTATAGCAATCAGCCCCAGCATTTT. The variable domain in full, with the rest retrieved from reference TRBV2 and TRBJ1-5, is EPEVTQTPSHQVTQMGQEVILRCVPISNHLYFYWYRQILGQKVEFLVSFYNNEISEKSEIFDDQFSVERPDGSNFTLKIRSTKLEDSAMYFCASSEFVGGYSNQPQHFGDGTRLSIL.

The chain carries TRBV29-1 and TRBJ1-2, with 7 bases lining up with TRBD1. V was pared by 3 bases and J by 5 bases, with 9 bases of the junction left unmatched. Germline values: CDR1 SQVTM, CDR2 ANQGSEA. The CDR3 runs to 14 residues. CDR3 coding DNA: TGCAGCGTTGATTCTCGTGGGACAGAGTATGGCTACACCTTC. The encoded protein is CSVDSRGTEYGYTF.

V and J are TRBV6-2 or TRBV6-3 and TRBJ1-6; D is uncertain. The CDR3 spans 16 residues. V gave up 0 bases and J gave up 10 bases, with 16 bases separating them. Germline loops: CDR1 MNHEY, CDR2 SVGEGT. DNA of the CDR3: TGTGCCAGCAGTTACTCGGGCAGGCCCGTGATGTCACCCCTCCACTTT. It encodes CASSYSGRPVMSPLHF.

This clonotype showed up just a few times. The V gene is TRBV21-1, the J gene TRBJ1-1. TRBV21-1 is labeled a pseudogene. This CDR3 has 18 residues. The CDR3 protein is CASPKDAGTGLKDTEAFF. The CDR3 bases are TGTGCCAGCCCCAAAGATGCGGGGACAGGGCTCAAGGACACTGAAGCTTTCTTT.

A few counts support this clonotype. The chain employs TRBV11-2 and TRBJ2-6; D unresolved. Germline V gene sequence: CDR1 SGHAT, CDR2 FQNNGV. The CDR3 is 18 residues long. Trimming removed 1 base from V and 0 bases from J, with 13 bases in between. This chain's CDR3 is CASSLVLRRNSGANVLTF. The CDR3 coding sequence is TGTGCCAGCAGCTTAGTTTTGAGGCGGAACTCTGGGGCCAACGTCCTGACTTTC.